This entry lists 6 T cell receptor beta chains sequenced from one sample in a study of T-cell memory formation after mild COVID-19. A single record per CDR3 protein comes from TCRdb applying MiXCR to the 5' RACE reads. The sample shows 350,000 to 500,000 distinct CDR3 sequences, less than 25% of them seen only once. The sequenced material came from PBMCs or a T cell subset sorted from them (not recorded which). The receptors here all came from an adult woman who had mild COVID-19 (a few samples of this study predate the infection). Cell type and time point are not known.

This clonotype was found many times. V usage is TRBV6-1 and J usage is TRBJ2-3, with D unclear. V was trimmed by 0 bases and J by 2 bases, leaving 12 bases between them. The germline V gene has CDR1 MNHNS and CDR2 SASEGT. CDR3 size: 16 residues. The CDR3 nucleotides read TGTGCCAGCAGTGAAGCAGCCGGCTCATCCACAGATACGCAGTATTTT. Amino acids: CASSEAAGSSTDTQYF.

A remark on this clonotype: The junction does not match germline at one end; this may be a read error. J is TRBJ2-5 and V is TRBV7-7; perhaps TRBD2 as D (5 bases). Germline V gene sequence: CDR1 SSHAT, CDR2 FNYEAQ (reference sequence). CDR3 size: 14 residues. As DNA, the CDR3 is TGTGCTAGCAGCTTAGTAGAAGGGAGTAAGACCCAGTACTTC. As protein: CASSLVEGSKTQYF.

This chain connects TRBV7-9 to TRBJ2-3; 7 nucleotides align to TRBD2. The V gene's germline CDR1 is SEHNR and CDR2 FQNEAQ (reference sequence). J lost 2 bases, V lost 5 bases, and 4 bases had no gene match. The CDR3 is 14 residues long. CDR3 sequence: CASSQRGLTDTQYF. The CDR3, as DNA: TGTGCCAGCAGCCAGCGGGGACTCACAGATACGCAGTATTTT.

The sample holds a few counts of this clonotype. The gene calls are TRBV5-1 and TRBJ2-5; perhaps TRBD2 as D (6 bases). The CDR3 consists of 13 residues. Germline lookup yields CDR1 SGHRS and CDR2 YFSETQ. V was shortened by 7 bases and J by 5 bases, with 15 bases between the two germline ends. CDR3 in DNA: TGCGCCAGCTATTTTCCGGGGGTCGAGACCCAGTACTTC. Protein sequence: CASYFPGVETQYF.

The chain links TRBV24-1 to TRBJ2-2; tentative D call: TRBD2 (5 bases). Germline V gene lookup returns CDR1 KGHDR and CDR2 SFDVKD. This CDR3 has 16 amino acids. The V end was cut by 9 bases, the J end by 6 bases, with 22 bases between. In DNA form, the CDR3 reads TGTGCCACCGGGGAGTCATCGGTAGGGAAAGCCGGGGAGCTGTTTTTT. Translating gives CATGESSVGKAGELFF.

This clonotype occurred a few times. This sequence joins TRBV5-1 and TRBJ2-5; either TRBD1 or TRBD2 may supply D (5 bases each). V was trimmed by 1 base and J by 5 bases, leaving 12 bases between them. This CDR3 contains 14 residues. CDR1 is SGHRS, CDR2 YFSETQ, per germline. CDR3 sequence: CASSLTFREETQYF. Here the CDR3 DNA reads TGCGCCAGCAGCTTGACGTTCAGGGAGGAGACCCAGTACTTC.